The 10 T cell receptor beta chains listed next were all sequenced from one sample in a study of glioma-infiltrating T cells after dendritic cell vaccination. Measured with immunoSEQ multiplex PCR; TCRdb has only the in-frame clones, and not every one. The sample consists of 90,000 to 100,000 clones, roughly three quarters of them appearing once. The sequences come from blood, collected before dendritic cell vaccination. The receptors shown here come from a human donor with glioblastoma.

V usage is TRBV28 and J usage is TRBJ2-7, with TRBD1 as a possible D gene (6 bases). This CDR3 region has 13 residues. Germline CDR1 reads MDHEN; CDR2 reads SYDVKM. V lost 5 bases to trimming and J lost 2 bases, with 10 bases between them. CDR3 bases: TGTGCCAGCAGTACAGGGATCCCCTACGAGCAGTACTTC. It is translated as CASSTGIPYEQYF. The full variable domain, rest sourced from reference TRBV28 and TRBJ2-7, is DVKVTQSSRYLVKRTGEKVFLECVQDMDHENMFWYRQDPGLGLRLIYFSYDVKMKEKGDIPEGYSVSREKKERFSLILESASTNQTSMYLCASSTGIPYEQYFGPGTRLTVT.

The chain links TRBV2 to TRBJ2-5; 7 nucleotides match TRBD1. Unmatched junction bases numbered 4, after V lost 5 bases and J lost 1 base. Germline V CDR1 and CDR2: SNHLY, FYNNEI. The CDR3 loop spans 14 amino acids. CDR3 protein: CASSLGQIQETQYF. The DNA of the CDR3 is TGTGCCAGCAGTCTGGGACAGATCCAAGAGACCCAGTACTTC. The full variable domain, its missing parts supplied by reference TRBV2 and TRBJ2-5, is EPEVTQTPSHQVTQMGQEVILRCVPISNHLYFYWYRQILGQKVEFLVSFYNNEISEKSEIFDDQFSVERPDGSNFTLKIRSTKLEDSAMYFCASSLGQIQETQYFGPGTRLLVL.

V and J are TRBV19 and TRBJ1-4, with D unresolved. Germline-derived CDR1 and CDR2 are LNHDA and SQIVND (reference sequence). This CDR3 has 17 amino acids. V gave up 3 bases and J gave up 2 bases, with 16 bases separating them. The CDR3 bases are TGTGCCAGTAGTATCGGCCAAACTAGGCTGACTAATGAAAAACTGTTTTTT. Translation gives CASSIGQTRLTNEKLFF. Complete variable domain (other parts from reference TRBV19 and TRBJ1-4): DGGITQSPKYLFRKEGQNVTLSCEQNLNHDAMYWYRQDPGQGLRLIYYSQIVNDFQKGDIAEGYSVSREKKESFPLTVTSAQKNPTAFYLCASSIGQTRLTNEKLFFGSGTQLSVL.

The rearrangement links TRBV5-1 to TRBJ1-2; a possible D gene is TRBD1 (5 bases). V shed 4 bases and J shed 8 bases, with 18 bases lying between them. CDR3 length equals 14 residues. Germline CDR1 and CDR2: SGHRS and YFSETQ. The DNA for the CDR3 is TGCGCCAGCAGCACCCTCCAGGGCCCCGGAGGCTACACCTTC. Encoded protein: CASSTLQGPGGYTF.

This clone came up once. This chain uses TRBV7-6 with TRBJ2-3, with TRBD2 matching 8 bases. The CDR3 contains 14 residues. Germline assignment: CDR1 SGHVS and CDR2 FNYEAQ. V was pared by 3 bases and J by 6 bases, with 5 bases of the junction left unmatched. CDR3 DNA sequence: TGTGCCAGCAGCTTGTTTAGCGGGAAGGATACGCAGTATTTT. It codes for CASSLFSGKDTQYF.

This clone was seen just once. The chain couples TRBV11-2 to TRBJ2-3; no reliable D call. This CDR3 contains 15 residues. The germline CDR1 and CDR2 sequences are SGHAT and FQNNGV. V was trimmed by 2 bases and J by 1 base, leaving 10 bases between them. The DNA for the CDR3 is TGTGCCAGCAGCTTATATCACTCCCGCACAGATACGCAGTATTTT. Protein product: CASSLYHSRTDTQYF.

The chain couples TRBV5-1 to TRBJ1-3, with no clear D. This CDR3 has 13 residues. V dropped 2 bases and J dropped 7 bases, with 10 bases sitting between them. From germline, CDR1 is SGHRS and CDR2 YFSETQ. The CDR3 reads CASSLDTRNTIYF. The CDR3 DNA reads TGCGCCAGCAGCTTAGACACACGGAACACCATATATTTT.

This clone turned up a few times. The rearrangement links TRBV6-5 to TRBJ2-7, with TRBD1 matching 9 bases. The trim removed 4 bases at V and 10 bases at J, leaving 2 bases unmatched. Germline V gives CDR1 MNHEY, CDR2 SVGAGI. The CDR3 has 11 residues. CDR3 sequence reads: CASSLGQGQYF. CDR3 coding DNA: TGTGCCAGCAGTTTGGGACAGGGACAGTACTTC.

The V gene is TRBV15, the J gene TRBJ2-1, with TRBD1 identical over 10 bases. Germline CDR1 and CDR2: LNHNV and YYDKDF (reference sequence). The CDR3 has 14 amino acids. With V trimmed by 4 bases and J by 10 bases, 7 bases remained unmatched. The CDR3 reads CATSIGTGDREQFF. DNA for the CDR3: TGTGCCACCAGCATCGGGACAGGGGATAGAGAGCAGTTCTTC.

This chain joins TRBV2 and TRBJ2-7; 9 bases line up with TRBD1. From germline, CDR1 is SNHLY and CDR2 FYNNEI. CDR3 length: 14 residues. Unmatched junction bases numbered 4, after V lost 2 bases and J lost 5 bases. CDR3 region: CASSETTGGNEQYF. The CDR3 nucleotides read TGTGCCAGCAGTGAAACGACAGGGGGGAACGAGCAGTACTTC.